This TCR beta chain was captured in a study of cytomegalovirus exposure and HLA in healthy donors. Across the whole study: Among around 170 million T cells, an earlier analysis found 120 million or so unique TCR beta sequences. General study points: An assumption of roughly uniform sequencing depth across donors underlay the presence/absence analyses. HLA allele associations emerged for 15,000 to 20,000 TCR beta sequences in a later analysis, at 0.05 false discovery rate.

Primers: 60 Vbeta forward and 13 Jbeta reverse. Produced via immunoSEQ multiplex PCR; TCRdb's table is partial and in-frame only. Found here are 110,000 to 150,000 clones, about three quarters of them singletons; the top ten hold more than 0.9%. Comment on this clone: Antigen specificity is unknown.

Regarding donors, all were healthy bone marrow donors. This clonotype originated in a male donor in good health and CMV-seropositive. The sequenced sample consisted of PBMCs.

The CDR3 DNA follows: TGTGCCAGCAGCTTACGCTGGACAGAGGGCTACGAGCAGTACTTC. Amino acids: CASSLRWTEGYEQYF. The chain recombines TRBV7-6 with TRBJ2-7; a possible D gene is TRBD1 (6 bases). This CDR3 comprises 15 residues. Trimming took off 2 bases at V and 3 bases at J, with 14 bases between the two ends. Germline-derived CDR1 and CDR2 are SGHVS and FNYEAQ.